These 11 T cell receptor beta chains originate from one sample sequenced in a study of naive and memory T cell subsets. Ligated cDNA underwent four rounds of PCR with nested alpha and beta constant region primers and SP2. TCRdb reanalysed the 5' RACE reads using MiXCR and keeps one entry per CDR3 protein. The sample has more than 45,000 distinct CDR3 sequences, roughly 6.7% seen once; the top ten hold 9.7%. An oligonucleotide containing a UMI was ligated to the 3' end of TCR cDNA. The receptors were sampled from a male donor in good health.

This clonotype was detected many times. This rearrangement joins TRBV20-1 to TRBJ2-1; 13 positions match TRBD2. J gave up 9 bases and V 7 bases, and 0 bases lay outside the gene matches. The germline CDR1 and CDR2 sequences are DFQATT and SNEGSKA (reference sequence). The CDR3 runs to 11 residues. The CDR3 spells CSGTSGGEQFF. In nucleotides, the CDR3 is TGCAGTGGGACTAGCGGGGGTGAGCAGTTCTTC.

This clonotype was observed a handful of times. The rearrangement links TRBV14 to TRBJ2-7; D may be TRBD1 or TRBD2 (7 bases each). The V gene's germline CDR1 is SGHDN and CDR2 FVKESK. Trimming cost V 0 bases and J 3 bases, with 21 bases left between them. The CDR3 spans 18 residues. The CDR3 DNA follows: TGTGCCAGCAGCCAAGATCTTGGGAGGGGGCCAGTATTCTACGAGCAGTACTTC. Residues: CASSQDLGRGPVFYEQYF. Drawing the rest from reference TRBV14 and TRBJ2-7, the complete variable domain is EAGVTQFPSHSVIEKGQTVTLRCDPISGHDNLYWYRRVMGKEIKFLLHFVKESKQDESGMPNNRFLAERTGGTYSTLKVQPAELEDSGVYFCASSQDLGRGPVFYEQYFGPGTRLTVT.

The chain couples TRBV20-1 to TRBJ2-7, with 7 positions matching TRBD2. This CDR3 has 15 amino acids. V gave up 6 bases and J gave up 2 bases; unmatched junction bases: 13. Germline lookup yields CDR1 DFQATT and CDR2 SNEGSKA (reference sequence). CDR3 DNA: TGCAGTGCCGCTGCAGCGAGCGGGATCCCCTACGAGCAGTACTTC. It codes for CSAAAASGIPYEQYF.

This clonotype was observed many times. V gene TRBV5-1 combines with J gene TRBJ2-3; 8 bases agree with TRBD2. Germline CDR1 SGHRS, CDR2 YFSETQ. Trimming took 0 bases from V and 1 from J; bases not matched to a gene: 1. This CDR3 contains 15 residues. CDR3 region: CASSLELAGTDTQYF. The CDR3 DNA follows: TGCGCCAGCAGCTTGGAACTAGCGGGCACAGATACGCAGTATTTT.

This clonotype occurred a few times. V gene TRBV28 combines with J gene TRBJ1-5; D uncertain. With 7 bases removed from V and 3 bases from J, the gap between germline ends came to 19 bases. CDR3 length: 16 residues. CDR1 and CDR2 (germline): MDHEN, SYDVKM. CDR3 protein: CASTPESVLTNQPQHF. In DNA form, the CDR3 reads TGTGCCAGCACCCCTGAAAGCGTGCTGACCAATCAGCCCCAGCATTTT.

At least ten counts were recorded for this clonotype. The rearrangement joins TRBV29-1 to TRBJ2-5; TRBD2 is a possible D gene (5 bases). The CDR3 has 12 amino acids. Trimming removed 3 bases at V and 7 bases at J, with 12 bases between. Germline V gene data show CDR1 as SQVTM and CDR2 as ANQGSEA. The CDR3 spells CSVDGNDGTQYF. Here the CDR3 DNA reads TGCAGCGTTGACGGGAACGACGGGACCCAGTACTTC.

CDR3 residues: CASSPLGTYPLGSNQPQHF. The CDR3 DNA reads TGTGCCAGCAGCCCGCTCGGGACATATCCCTTGGGGAGCAATCAGCCCCAGCATTTT. The chain joins TRBV7-9 to TRBJ1-5; the D gene is possibly TRBD1 (6 bases). Germline lookup yields CDR1 SEHNR and CDR2 FQNEAQ (reference sequence). Trimming cost V 5 bases and J 1 base, with 24 bases left between them. This CDR3 has 19 residues. The variable domain in full, completed from reference TRBV7-9 and TRBJ1-5, reads DTGVSQNPRHKITKRGQNVTFRCDPISEHNRLYWYRQTLGQGPEFLTYFQNEAQLEKSRLLSDRFSAERPKGSFSTLEIQRTEQGDSAMYLCASSPLGTYPLGSNQPQHFGDGTRLSIL.

This clonotype was found many times. The CDR3 loop is CASSTNRITGTGELFF. The CDR3 DNA reads TGTGCCAGTAGTACGAACAGGATTACGGGCACCGGGGAGCTGTTTTTT. The chain uses TRBV19 and TRBJ2-2; weak D call: TRBD1 (5 bases). CDR1 is LNHDA, CDR2 SQIVND, per germline (reference sequence). The CDR3 is 16 residues long. Trimming pared 4 bases from V and 4 bases from J, leaving 16 bases between.

This clonotype was recorded at least ten times. The genes are TRBV27 and TRBJ2-2; 10 bases map to TRBD1. Germline loops: CDR1 MNHEY, CDR2 SMNVEV (reference sequence). The V gene end was trimmed by 5 bases and the J gene end by 9 bases; junction bases not matched to a gene: 9. The CDR3 sequence is 15 residues long. This chain's CDR3 is CASSPRTGGLWELFF. The CDR3 nucleotides are TGTGCCAGCAGTCCCCGGACAGGGGGTCTGTGGGAGCTGTTTTTT.

This clonotype was observed a handful of times. J is TRBJ1-5 and V is TRBV6-5; the D is unclear. This CDR3 spans 17 amino acids. Germline CDR1 is MNHEY and CDR2 is SVGAGI. The V end was cut by 2 bases, the J end by 2 bases, with 16 bases between. The CDR3 nucleotides are TGTGCCAGCAGTTACACGCCCATTCAAGCGGGCAATCAGCCCCAGCATTTT. Translation: CASSYTPIQAGNQPQHF.

The table lists this clonotype with a few counts. The V call is TRBV12-5, the J call TRBJ2-5; 9 nucleotides align to TRBD1. This CDR3 is built from 16 residues. Trimming took 4 bases from V and 3 from J; bases not matched to a gene: 9. Germline assignment: CDR1 LGHNT and CDR2 FRNRAP. CDR3 nucleotides: TGTGCTAGTGGTTCCCTTGGCCGGACAGGGGAAGAGACCCAGTACTTC. This gives the protein CASGSLGRTGEETQYF.